A selection of T cell receptor beta chains follows, all from one sample in a study of hypomethylating agent response in myelodysplastic syndrome. Profiled with immunoSEQ multiplex PCR; TCRdb holds only in-frame clones, not every one. The repertoire includes over 3,500 clones, 82% of them detected once, and over 25% sits in the top ten. This specimen consisted of bone marrow, obtained before or after starting hypomethylating agent treatment for myelodysplastic syndrome (not recorded which). The receptors were gathered from a human donor with myelodysplastic syndrome. Both conserved end residues are part of each CDR3. Fields, in order: J gene, clone size, CDR3 length, D gene, V gene, CDR3 DNA, CDR3 protein. D genes are given only for firm matches. Not all rows give a size; the values are once, few, many and, for expanded clones, a class.

TRBJ1-6 NA 17 NA TRBV9 TGTGCCAGCAGCGCCGCGACGGACCGCGGTAGAAATTCACCCCTCCACTTT CASSAATDRGRNSPLHF
TRBJ1-1 NA 14 NA TRBV6-5 TGTGCCAGCAGTTACGGCCGGGGCTCGCGGGGAGCTTTCTTT CASSYGRGSRGAFF
TRBJ2-1 NA 13 NA TRBV29-1 TGCAGCGTGGGCGACGAGTCCTACAATGAGCAGTTCTTC CSVGDESYNEQFF
TRBJ1-1 NA 11 NA TRBV6-5 TGTGCCAGCAGCACAGGTTTACGAGCTTTCTTT CASSTGLRAFF
TRBJ2-5 NA 14 NA TRBV11-2 TGTGCCAGCAGCTTAGATGGACTGGGGGAGACCCAGTACTTC CASSLDGLGETQYF
TRBJ1-1 NA 16 NA TRBV5-4 TGTGCCAGCAGCCCGACTCCACTTACAGGGTTCACTGAAGCTTTCTTT CASSPTPLTGFTEAFF
TRBJ2-7 few 15 TRBD2 TRBV27 TGTGCCAGCAGGTATAGCGGGGGACCCATCTACGAGCAGTACTTC CASRYSGGPIYEQYF
TRBJ2-1 NA 15 NA TRBV9 TGTGCCAGCAGCGCGACGGGACGCCCTAGAGATGAGCAGTTCTTC CASSATGRPRDEQFF
TRBJ2-1 NA 16 NA TRBV5-4 TGTGCCAGCAGCTCGTGGACACGGCAACTTGGCAATGAGCAGTTCTTC CASSSWTRQLGNEQFF
TRBJ1-5 once 13 NA TRBV5-1 TGCGCCAGCAGCTTAGAAGGGGCTCAGCCCCAGCATTTT CASSLEGAQPQHF
TRBJ2-1 NA 15 TRBD2 TRBV13 TGTGCCACCCTTCGGGGCGGGGGGCCACACATTGAGCAGTTCTTC CATLRGGGPHIEQFF
TRBJ2-5 NA 15 NA TRBV29-1 TGCAGCGCGGCATCCGGGACCGTGTACCAAGAGACCCAGTACTTC CSAASGTVYQETQYF
TRBJ1-2 once 11 NA TRBV6-5 TGTGCCATCAGTGATGATCATAGCTACACCTTC CAISDDHSYTF
TRBJ2-3 NA 13 NA TRBV27 TGTGCCAGCAGTTTGGCAAGCACAGATACGCAGTATTTT CASSLASTDTQYF
TRBJ2-3 NA 14 NA TRBV7-3 TGTGCCAGCAGACCGGGACCCCGCACAGATACGCAGTATTTT CASRPGPRTDTQYF
TRBJ1-3 NA 15 NA TRBV19 TGTGCCAGTATTTCCGGGGCCACCTCTGGAAACACCATATATTTT CASISGATSGNTIYF
TRBJ1-1 once 13 TRBD1 TRBV6-1 TGTGCCAGCAGAATTGACAGGGGTGCTGAAGCTTTCTTT CASRIDRGAEAFF
TRBJ2-7 once 14 TRBD2 TRBV28 TGTGCCAGCAGTTTCGGGACTAGCGCAGAGTCGCGGTACTTC CASSFGTSAESRYF
TRBJ2-5 NA 13 NA TRBV13 TGTGCCAGCAGCTTCAACAGGGACGCAGCCCAGTACTTC CASSFNRDAAQYF
TRBJ2-3 NA 17 TRBD2 TRBV7-2 TGTGCCAGCAGCTTACTGAGTAGCGGGTTCCCTCGGGATACGCAGTATTTT CASSLLSSGFPRDTQYF
TRBJ2-3 NA 14 TRBD1 TRBV7-9 TGTGCCAGCAGCTTAGGGGGACAGGGAATTACGCAGTATTTT CASSLGGQGITQYF
TRBJ2-7 NA 14 NA TRBV10-3 TGTGCCATCAGCCCAGGGGTCGCCCTCTACGAGCAGTACTTC CAISPGVALYEQYF
TRBJ2-1 once 15 TRBD2 TRBV5-1 TGCGCCAGCAGCCTCGGGACTAGCGGTTACAATGAGCAGTTCTTC CASSLGTSGYNEQFF
TRBJ2-5 NA 12 NA TRBV7-8 TGTGCCAGCAGCCCCCCGGGAGAGACCCAGTACTTC CASSPPGETQYF